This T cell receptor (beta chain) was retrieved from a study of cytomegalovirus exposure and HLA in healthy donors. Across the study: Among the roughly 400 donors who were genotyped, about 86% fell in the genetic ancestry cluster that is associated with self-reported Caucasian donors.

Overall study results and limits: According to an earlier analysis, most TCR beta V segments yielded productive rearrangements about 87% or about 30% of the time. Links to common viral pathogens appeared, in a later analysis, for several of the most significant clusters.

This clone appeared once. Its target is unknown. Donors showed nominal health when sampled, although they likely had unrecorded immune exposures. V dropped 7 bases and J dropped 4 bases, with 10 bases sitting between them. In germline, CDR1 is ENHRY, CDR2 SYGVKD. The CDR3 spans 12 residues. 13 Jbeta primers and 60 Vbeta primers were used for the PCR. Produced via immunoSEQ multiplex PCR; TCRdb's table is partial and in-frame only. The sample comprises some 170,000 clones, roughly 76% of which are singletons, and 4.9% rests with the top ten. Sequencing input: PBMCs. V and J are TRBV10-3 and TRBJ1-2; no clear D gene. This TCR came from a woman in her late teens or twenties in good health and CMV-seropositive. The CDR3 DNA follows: TGTGCCATCAACAGAAGCCTCTATGGCTACACCTTC. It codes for CAINRSLYGYTF.